These T cell receptor beta chains were read from a single sample in a study of spatial heterogeneity in lung cancer. MiXCR, run by TCRdb on the 5' RACE reads, gives a single entry per CDR3 protein. The data show 20,000 to 25,000 distinct CDR3 sequences, approximately 4.3% seen once. This material consisted of lung tumor tissue, taken at surgery. These receptor sequences come from a male donor with early-stage non-small cell lung cancer. The CDR3 runs from the conserved cysteine through the conserved F or W. A D gene is named only where the DNA matches it firmly. The size field is filled for only some rows; it gives once, few, many or a size class.

v_gene: TRBV3-1
d_gene: TRBD1
j_gene: TRBJ2-7
abundance: many
CDR3nt: TGTGCCAGCAGCTCCGACAGGGGATACGAGCAGTACTTC
CDR3aa: CASSSDRGYEQYF

v_gene: TRBV7-2
d_gene: TRBD1
j_gene: TRBJ2-3
abundance: many
CDR3nt: TGTGCCAGCAGCTCGCCCCTTATACAGGGGTTAGGGACAGATACGCAGTATTTT
CDR3aa: CASSSPLIQGLGTDTQYF

v_gene: TRBV6-5
d_gene: TRBD1
j_gene: TRBJ2-7
abundance: many
CDR3nt: TGTGCCAGCAGTTCCCCAGGGGGCGGGATTGCCGAGCAGTACTTC
CDR3aa: CASSSPGGGIAEQYF

v_gene: TRBV19
d_gene: -
j_gene: TRBJ2-3
abundance: many
CDR3nt: TGTGCCAGTAGTAGGGGAAGACTCACAGATACGCAGTATTTT
CDR3aa: CASSRGRLTDTQYF

v_gene: TRBV21-1
d_gene: -
j_gene: TRBJ2-5
abundance: many
CDR3nt: TGTGCCAGCAGTCAAATGAGGGGAGGGGGCCAAGAGACCCAGTACTTC
CDR3aa: CASSQMRGGGQETQYF

v_gene: TRBV5-4
d_gene: -
j_gene: TRBJ1-4
abundance: many
CDR3nt: TGTGCCAGCAGCGTTGCCACCATGGGAAATGAAAAACTGTTTTTT
CDR3aa: CASSVATMGNEKLFF

v_gene: TRBV2
d_gene: -
j_gene: TRBJ2-5
abundance: many
CDR3nt: TGTGCCAGCAGTGGGATACGGGGGAGCTACCAAGAGACCCAGTACTTC
CDR3aa: CASSGIRGSYQETQYF

v_gene: TRBV5-1
d_gene: -
j_gene: TRBJ1-5
abundance: many
CDR3nt: TGCGCCAGCAGCTTGGGGGGTTTCGGCAATCAGCCCCAGCATTTT
CDR3aa: CASSLGGFGNQPQHF

v_gene: TRBV5-1
d_gene: -
j_gene: TRBJ1-2
abundance: -
CDR3nt: TGCGCCAGCAGCTGGGAGACCGTGGGCTATGGCTACACCTTC
CDR3aa: CASSWETVGYGYTF

v_gene: TRBV7-2
d_gene: -
j_gene: TRBJ2-5
abundance: -
CDR3nt: TGTGCCAGCAGCTTAGATGGGCGAGACGAAGAGACCCAGTACTTC
CDR3aa: CASSLDGRDEETQYF

v_gene: TRBV28
d_gene: -
j_gene: TRBJ2-2
abundance: many
CDR3nt: TGTGCCAGCAGTTTCCGTATAGACACCGGGGAGCTGTTTTTT
CDR3aa: CASSFRIDTGELFF

v_gene: TRBV5-1
d_gene: -
j_gene: TRBJ1-2
abundance: many
CDR3nt: TGCGCCAGCAGCTTGGGTACAAACTATGGCTACACCTTC
CDR3aa: CASSLGTNYGYTF

v_gene: TRBV7-3
d_gene: -
j_gene: TRBJ2-2
abundance: -
CDR3nt: TGTGCCAGCAGCCCCCCTGGGGACTCCTCTACCGGGGAGCTGTTTTTT
CDR3aa: CASSPPGDSSTGELFF

v_gene: TRBV10-3
d_gene: -
j_gene: TRBJ2-2
abundance: medium-sized
CDR3nt: TGTGCCATCAGTGAGGCAGCCGGGGAGCTGTTTTTT
CDR3aa: CAISEAAGELFF

v_gene: TRBV4-1
d_gene: TRBD2
j_gene: TRBJ2-3
abundance: many
CDR3nt: TGCGCCAGCAGCTTCCGGACTAGCGGGGGAGATACGCAGTATTTT
CDR3aa: CASSFRTSGGDTQYF

v_gene: TRBV20-1
d_gene: -
j_gene: TRBJ1-5
abundance: many
CDR3nt: TGCAGTGCTAGAGGGGGGCTTGATCAGCCCCAGCATTTT
CDR3aa: CSARGGLDQPQHF

v_gene: TRBV6-2/TRBV6-3
d_gene: -
j_gene: TRBJ2-1
abundance: few
CDR3nt: TGTGCCAGCAGTTACCCCCCAAGAGAAGGTGAGCAGTTCTTC
CDR3aa: CASSYPPREGEQFF

v_gene: TRBV27
d_gene: -
j_gene: TRBJ1-5
abundance: few
CDR3nt: TGTGCCAGCAGATCGGGACAAATGATTAGCAATCAGCCCCAGCATTTT
CDR3aa: CASRSGQMISNQPQHF

v_gene: TRBV18
d_gene: -
j_gene: TRBJ2-7
abundance: few
CDR3nt: TGTGCCAGCTCACCAAAAGCAGGTCAGCAGTACTTC
CDR3aa: CASSPKAGQQYF

v_gene: TRBV28
d_gene: -
j_gene: TRBJ2-7
abundance: many
CDR3nt: TGTGCCAGCAGTGGCGGACGGAAGTCCTACGAGCAGTACTTC
CDR3aa: CASSGGRKSYEQYF

v_gene: TRBV19
d_gene: -
j_gene: TRBJ2-7
abundance: many
CDR3nt: TGTGCCAGTAGTTCTCCGGTGTACGAGCAGTACTTC
CDR3aa: CASSSPVYEQYF

v_gene: TRBV28
d_gene: TRBD1
j_gene: TRBJ2-1
abundance: many
CDR3nt: TGTGCCAGCAGTCCACTCGATGGACAGGGCAACAATGAGCAGTTCTTC
CDR3aa: CASSPLDGQGNNEQFF

v_gene: TRBV5-5
d_gene: TRBD1
j_gene: TRBJ2-3
abundance: many
CDR3nt: TGTGCCAGCAGCTACGGACAGGGTACAGATACGCAGTATTTT
CDR3aa: CASSYGQGTDTQYF

v_gene: TRBV20-1
d_gene: -
j_gene: TRBJ1-3
abundance: many
CDR3nt: TGCAGTGCAGCTTCTGGAGGGGGTGGGGGAAACACCATATATTTT
CDR3aa: CSAASGGGGGNTIYF

v_gene: TRBV5-1
d_gene: TRBD2
j_gene: TRBJ2-7
abundance: many
CDR3nt: TGCGCCAGCAGATTCGGGACTACCGGCTACGAGCAGTACTTC
CDR3aa: CASRFGTTGYEQYF

v_gene: TRBV7-9
d_gene: TRBD2
j_gene: TRBJ2-1
abundance: few
CDR3nt: TGTGCCAGCAGCCTCGGGACTAGCGGGAGCATAATCAATGAGCAGTTCTTC
CDR3aa: CASSLGTSGSIINEQFF

v_gene: TRBV4-3
d_gene: -
j_gene: TRBJ1-1
abundance: many
CDR3nt: TGCGCCAGCAGCCAAGACTCAAGGGGAGACCGGGTAGCTTTCTTT
CDR3aa: CASSQDSRGDRVAFF

v_gene: TRBV20-1
d_gene: -
j_gene: TRBJ1-5
abundance: medium-sized
CDR3nt: TGCAGTGCTCGAGTTGGGTTTAGCAATCAGCCCCAGCATTTT
CDR3aa: CSARVGFSNQPQHF

v_gene: TRBV6-6
d_gene: -
j_gene: TRBJ1-2
abundance: many
CDR3nt: TGTGCCAGCAGTACCTACTATACAAGACAGGAAAGATATGGCTACACCTTC
CDR3aa: CASSTYYTRQERYGYTF